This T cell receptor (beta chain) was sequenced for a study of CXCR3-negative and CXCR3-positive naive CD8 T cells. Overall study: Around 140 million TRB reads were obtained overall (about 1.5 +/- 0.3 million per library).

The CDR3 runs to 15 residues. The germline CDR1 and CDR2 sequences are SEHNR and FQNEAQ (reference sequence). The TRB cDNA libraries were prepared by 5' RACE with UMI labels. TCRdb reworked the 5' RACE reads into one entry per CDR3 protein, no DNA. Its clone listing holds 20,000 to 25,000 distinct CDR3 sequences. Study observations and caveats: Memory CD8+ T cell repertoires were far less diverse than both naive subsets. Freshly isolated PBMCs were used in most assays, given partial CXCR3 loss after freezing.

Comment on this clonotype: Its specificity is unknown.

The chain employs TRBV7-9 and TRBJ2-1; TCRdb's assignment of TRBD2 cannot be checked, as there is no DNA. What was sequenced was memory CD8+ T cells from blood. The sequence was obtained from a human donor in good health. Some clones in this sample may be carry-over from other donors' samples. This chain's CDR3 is CASSGLAGGGNEQFF. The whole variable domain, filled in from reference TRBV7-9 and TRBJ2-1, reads DTGVSQNPRHKITKRGQNVTFRCDPISEHNRLYWYRQTLGQGPEFLTYFQNEAQLEKSRLLSDRFSAERPKGSFSTLEIQRTEQGDSAMYLCASSGLAGGGNEQFFGPGTRLTVL.